This T cell receptor (beta chain) was sequenced for a study of T-cell reconstitution after alpha-beta-depleted transplantation in children (dated by TCRdb to about 2016). General notes on the study: Using TCR repertoire profiling, the study quantitatively followed how T-cell immune reconstitution unfolded in children after TCRalphabeta/CD19-depleted allogeneic hematopoietic cell transplantation. Study-wide conclusions, independent of this receptor: In some patients, the high TCRbeta diversity seen at day 60 was put down to recipient T cells and intrathymic progenitors that had survived conditioning. Hyperexpanded clone frequencies declined over subsequent months; after one year, T-cell counts and TCRbeta diversity were mostly attributed to newly produced T cells. About two months after transplant, the apparently early recovery of alphabetaT-cell counts reportedly depended on just several hundred clones that had expanded rapidly and came from non-depleted graft cells.

On this clonotype itself: What this receptor recognizes is not known. One end of the junction does not line up with germline, which may come from a read error.

From the cysteine through the phenylalanine, the CDR3 covers 13 amino acids. This entry keeps only the CDR3 DNA: 39 bases, framed from base 1. CDR1 and CDR2 are read off the germline V gene (reference sequence) as DFQATT and SNEGSKA. The receptor library was made with PCR. The data were produced on an Illumina HiSeq 2500. To normalize quantification of the TCRbeta repertoire, the TCR libraries were built with molecular barcoding that relied on unique molecular identifiers. TCRdb reprocessed the public reads (quality trimming at Q25 with fastp, clone calling with MiXCR) and kept in-frame beta chains. Identical CDR3 protein sequences are pooled into one entry, listed with their most common genes and DNA. This sample has hundreds of thousands of distinct CDR3 sequences in its table, and under 9.5% of those were observed once. Roughly 6% of the sample goes to the ten largest clones. The sample's treatment or condition label, in plain terms: allogeneic hematopoietic cell transplantation with graft depleted of TCRalphabeta T cells and CD19 B cells. The transplant recipients were children given TCRalphabeta/CD19-depleted allogeneic hematopoietic cell grafts.

The sample was PBMCs, mostly from graft donor cells, taken 180 days after TCRalphabeta/CD19-depleted stem cell transplant. The chain joins TRBV20-1 to TRBJ1-2; a tentative D match to TRBD1 spans 5 bases. The receptor's source is a male patient aged 10-17 years who had a stem cell transplant for acute lymphoblastic leukemia, so the T cells may come from the graft donor. In nucleotide form, the sequence is TGCTGTGCTACTCTGCCCGGGACCTATGGCTACACCTTC. It codes for CCATLPGTYGYTF.